This TCR beta chain was sequenced in a study of T cells in localized non-small cell lung cancer. The study, taken as a whole, reports: Longer overall survival was associated with a higher density of T cells in the blood.

TCRdb's copy holds only in-frame clones and misses some; the assay was immunoSEQ multiplex PCR. This table has tens of thousands of clones, roughly 87% appearing once. A remark on this clone: Its cognate antigen is unknown.

V shed 3 bases and J shed 1 base, with 12 bases lying between them. Germline V gives CDR1 KGHSH, CDR2 LQKENI. This CDR3 has 15 amino acids. Specimen: peripheral blood, collected before any cancer treatment. The rearrangement joins TRBV18 to TRBJ1-1, with TRBD1 as a possible D gene (6 bases). This receptor was identified in a male donor at least 60 years old with stage III squamous cell lung carcinoma. CDR3 residues: CASSPTRTENTEAFF. CDR3 DNA: TGTGCCAGCTCACCTACCCGGACAGAGAACACTGAAGCTTTCTTT.